Below, 32 T cell receptor beta chains from the same sample are listed, as sequenced in a study of cytomegalovirus exposure and HLA in healthy donors. In the PCR, 60 Vbeta and 13 Jbeta primers were used. Produced via immunoSEQ multiplex PCR; TCRdb's table is partial and in-frame only. Here the sample spans around 150,000 clones, 75% to 90% being singletons. Sequenced sample: PBMCs. Every receptor here comes from a man younger than 35 in good health and CMV-seropositive.

This sequence joins TRBV19 and TRBJ2-1; the D gene is possibly TRBD1 (5 bases). The CDR3 covers 13 residues. Trimming took off 5 bases at V and 8 bases at J, with 13 bases between the two ends. Looked up from germline, CDR1 is LNHDA and CDR2 is SQIVND (reference sequence). CDR3 amino acids: CASSLPGRYEQFF. The CDR3 bases are TGTGCCAGTAGTTTGCCAGGGCGCTATGAGCAGTTCTTC.

The chain carries TRBV4-1 and TRBJ2-3, with TRBD1 identical over 8 bases. V shed 4 bases and J 6 bases; nucleotides not matched to a gene: 12. Germline values: CDR1 MGHRA, CDR2 YSYEKL. CDR3 length: 16 residues. This chain's CDR3 is CASSLNLRDRWDTQYF. Written as DNA, the CDR3 is TGCGCCAGCAGCCTAAACCTCCGGGACAGGTGGGATACGCAGTATTTT.

This chain joins TRBV5-4 and TRBJ1-4, with TRBD1 identical over 9 bases. Germline assignment: CDR1 SGHNT and CDR2 YYREEE (reference sequence). V dropped 3 bases and J dropped 6; count of bases not matched to a gene: 6. CDR3 length: 15 amino acids. This chain's CDR3 is CASSYPGQGYEKLFF. CDR3 in DNA: TGTGCCAGCAGCTACCCGGGACAGGGATATGAAAAACTGTTTTTT.

Regarding this clone: One end of the junction is discordant with germline, which a read error may explain. The chain carries TRBV6-5 and TRBJ2-5; D uncertain. The CDR3 is made up of 11 amino acids. Looked up from germline, CDR1 is MNHEY and CDR2 is SVGAGI. The CDR3 loop is CAGRSKETQYF. The CDR3 coding sequence is TGTGCCGGCAGGTCAAAAGAGACCCAGTACTTC.

The chain combines TRBV6-6 with TRBJ1-5; weak D call: TRBD1 (5 bases). Germline V gene lookup returns CDR1 MNHNY and CDR2 SVGAGI (reference sequence). Trimming took 7 bases from V and 6 from J, leaving 13 bases between them. The CDR3 has 13 amino acids. CDR3 coding DNA: TGTGCCAGCACCATAAGCGGGGGTCAGCCCCAGCATTTT. This sequence encodes CASTISGGQPQHF.

This clone was recorded a few times. The gene calls are TRBV14 and TRBJ1-1, with 9 positions matching TRBD1. The CDR3 is 15 residues long. Germline V CDR1 and CDR2: SGHDN, FVKESK. The V gene end was trimmed by 3 bases and the J gene end by 0 bases; junction bases not matched to a gene: 2. CDR3: CASSHTGGVNTEAFF. DNA for the CDR3: TGTGCCAGCAGCCACACAGGGGGCGTGAACACTGAAGCTTTCTTT.

This chain uses TRBV5-1 with TRBJ1-3; the match to TRBD1 covers 9 bases. The CDR3 extends over 15 amino acids. The germline V gene encodes CDR1 SGHRS and CDR2 YFSETQ. The trim removed 4 bases at V and 8 bases at J, leaving 10 bases unmatched. The CDR3 protein is CASSPGQGWVDTIYF. Written as DNA, the CDR3 is TGCGCCAGCAGCCCCGGACAGGGGTGGGTTGACACCATATATTTT.

This chain connects TRBV5-1 to TRBJ2-1; D is possibly TRBD2 (5 bases). Deletions cut 4 bases from V and 8 bases from J, with 13 bases between. Germline V gives CDR1 SGHRS, CDR2 YFSETQ. The CDR3 is 13 residues long. This CDR3 reads CASSPTEADEQFF. CDR3 in DNA: TGCGCCAGCAGCCCTACCGAAGCGGATGAGCAGTTCTTC.

The chain uses TRBV5-1 and TRBJ2-7; D perhaps matches TRBD2 (6 bases). The CDR3 has 14 amino acids. Germline assignment: CDR1 SGHRS and CDR2 YFSETQ. Trimming cost V 1 base and J 7 bases, with 15 bases left between them. The CDR3 loop is CASSLTRGSWEQYF. CDR3 DNA sequence: TGCGCCAGCAGCTTGACCCGGGGGTCCTGGGAGCAGTACTTC.

The V and J genes are TRBV5-1 and TRBJ2-3, with D unclear. CDR1 is SGHRS and CDR2 is YFSETQ in the germline V gene. V shed 0 bases and J shed 3 bases, with 5 bases lying between them. The CDR3 is 13 residues long. CDR3 in DNA: TGCGCCAGCAGCTTGGTCCCAACAGATACGCAGTATTTT. It translates to CASSLVPTDTQYF.

V and J are TRBV6-1 and TRBJ1-2; D might be TRBD1 (6 bases). Germline CDR1 reads MNHNS; CDR2 reads SASEGT. With 6 bases removed from V and 6 bases from J, the gap between germline ends came to 14 bases. The CDR3 is 13 amino acids. CDR3 region: CASSPGGRDGYTF. Here the CDR3 DNA reads TGTGCCAGCAGCCCGGGGGGGCGGGATGGCTACACCTTC.

This chain links TRBV9 with TRBJ2-6, with 7 bases identical to TRBD2. V trimming: 0 bases; J trimming: 3 bases; junction bases outside the gene matches: 0. The CDR3 has 15 amino acids. Germline-derived CDR1 and CDR2 are SGDLS and YYNGEE. DNA for the CDR3: TGTGCCAGCAGCGTAGGGGGGGGTGGGGCCAACGTCCTGACTTTC. The encoded protein is CASSVGGGGANVLTF.

The rearrangement links TRBV7-2 to TRBJ2-7; 7 bases fit TRBD1. J gave up 1 base and V 3 bases, and 6 bases lay outside the gene matches. Germline assignment: CDR1 SGHTA and CDR2 FQGNSA. The CDR3 has 15 amino acids. The CDR3 DNA is TGTGCCAGCAGCTTGACGACAGGGTCATCCTACGAGCAGTACTTC. Translated: CASSLTTGSSYEQYF.

The chain has TRBV6-6 and TRBJ2-5; D is unclear. The end of the DNA fits TRBJ2-7 better, so the J call may be wrong. Germline lookup yields CDR1 MNHNY and CDR2 SVGAGI (reference sequence). This CDR3 is built from 12 residues. The CDR3 protein is CASSPDTYEQYF. The DNA for the CDR3 is TGTGCCAGCAGCCCCGACACCTACGAGCAGTACTTC.

In this sample, this clone turned up a few times. V gene TRBV6-5 combines with J gene TRBJ2-1; 9 bases match TRBD2. The CDR3 length is 15 residues. Germline CDR1 reads MNHEY; CDR2 reads SVGAGI. After removal of 4 bases from V and 2 bases from J, the junction contained 3 bases not matched to a gene. The CDR3 is CASSSSGETYNEQFF. CDR3 nucleotide sequence: TGTGCCAGCAGTTCTAGCGGGGAAACCTACAATGAGCAGTTCTTC.

The rearrangement joins TRBV7-2 to TRBJ2-1; a weak D match, TRBD2 (7 bases). Trimming removed 4 bases from V and 6 bases from J, with 16 bases in between. CDR1 and CDR2 (germline): SGHTA, FQGNSA. CDR3 length equals 15 residues. The CDR3 region is CASSSNGGGANEQFF. CDR3 DNA sequence: TGTGCCAGCAGCTCTAATGGTGGGGGGGCCAATGAGCAGTTCTTC.

The chain joins TRBV4-2 to TRBJ2-2; 8 bases align to TRBD1. This CDR3 is 17 amino acids long. V was clipped by 0 bases and J by 3 bases; unmatched bases: 6. Germline CDR1 and CDR2: LGHNA and YNFKEQ. In nucleotides, the CDR3 is TGTGCCAGCAGCCAAGAGACGTACAGGGGGTACACCGGGGAGCTGTTTTTT. Encoded protein: CASSQETYRGYTGELFF.

The chain carries TRBV13 and TRBJ2-7; D is unresolved. V was clipped by 0 bases and J by 2 bases, with 5 bases between them. Germline-derived CDR1 and CDR2 are PRHDT and FYEKMQ (reference sequence). This CDR3 region has 13 residues. The CDR3 is CASSLGLTYEQYF. As DNA, the CDR3 is TGTGCCAGCAGCTTAGGGTTAACCTACGAGCAGTACTTC.

Turning to this clone: One end of the junction does not line up with germline, which may come from a read error. V gene TRBV10-3 combines with J gene TRBJ1-1; 9 bases line up with TRBD1. The V gene's germline CDR1 is ENHRY and CDR2 SYGVKD. The CDR3 has 13 amino acids. The DNA for the CDR3 is TGTGCCACTCAGACAGGGGGTAACACTGAAGCTTCCTTT. Translated: CATQTGGNTEASF.

The V call is TRBV27, the J call TRBJ2-7; no reliable D call. Germline assignment: CDR1 MNHEY and CDR2 SMNVEV (reference sequence). Trimming took 2 bases from V and 3 from J, leaving 11 bases between them. The CDR3 consists of 14 residues. The CDR3 coding sequence is TGTGCCAGCAGTTTACGCCAGGCGAGCTACGAGCAGTACTTC. Its translation: CASSLRQASYEQYF.

This chain links TRBV18 with TRBJ1-6; D remains ambiguous. The V end was cut by 0 bases, the J end by 10 bases, with 4 bases between. There are 12 residues in the CDR3. Per germline, CDR1 KGHSH and CDR2 LQKENI. CDR3 DNA: TGTGCCAGCTCACCACCTGAGTCACCCCTCCACTTT. The encoded protein is CASSPPESPLHF.

This sequence joins TRBV30 and TRBJ1-5; 11 bases are shared with TRBD1. The junction had 5 bases not matched to a gene; V was cut back by 2 bases and J by 5 bases. The CDR3 sequence is 15 residues long. Germline loops: CDR1 GTSNPN, CDR2 SVGIG (reference sequence). In DNA, the CDR3 is TGTGCCTGGAGTCCGGGACAGGGGGGGGATCAGCCCCAGCATTTT. This codes for CAWSPGQGGDQPQHF.

This clone turned up a few times. The rearrangement uses TRBV7-7 and TRBJ1-1; 8 bases line up with TRBD1. V trimming: 5 bases; J trimming: 1 base; junction bases outside the gene matches: 9. The CDR3 consists of 16 residues. Germline V gives CDR1 SSHAT, CDR2 FNYEAQ (reference sequence). CDR3 nucleotide sequence: TGTGCCAGCAGCCCCTGGGCAGGGGGCGGGAACACTGAAGCTTTCTTT. Protein sequence: CASSPWAGGGNTEAFF.

The chain has TRBV30 and TRBJ1-1; 7 bases match TRBD1. Germline V gene sequence: CDR1 GTSNPN, CDR2 SVGIG (reference sequence). The CDR3 consists of 15 residues. The V gene end was trimmed by 0 bases and the J gene end by 3 bases; junction bases not matched to a gene: 7. CDR3: CAWSVFSRGDTEAFF. The CDR3 bases are TGTGCCTGGAGTGTATTCTCCAGGGGGGACACTGAAGCTTTCTTT.

This clone was seen a single time. The V call is TRBV9, the J call TRBJ2-7; 9 positions match TRBD1. The J segment lost 5 bases and the V segment lost 1 base, leaving 4 bases of the junction unmatched. The CDR3 loop spans 14 amino acids. Germline V gives CDR1 SGDLS, CDR2 YYNGEE. The CDR3 loop reads CASSVTGGYHEQYF. The CDR3 DNA reads TGTGCCAGCAGCGTAACAGGGGGCTACCACGAGCAGTACTTC. Using reference TRBV9 and TRBJ2-7 for the parts outside the CDR3, the full variable domain is DSGVTQTPKHLITATGQRVTLRCSPRSGDLSVYWYQQSLDQGLQFLIQYYNGEERAKGNILERFSAQQFPDLHSELNLSSLELGDSALYFCASSVTGGYHEQYFGPGTRLTVT.

The rearrangement joins TRBV25-1 to TRBJ1-3; D uncertain. Germline loops: CDR1 MGHDK, CDR2 SYGVNS. Trimming removed 7 bases at V and 9 bases at J, with 13 bases between. CDR3 size: 12 residues. The CDR3 reads CASIGSFGTIYF. For the CDR3, the DNA is TGTGCCAGCATCGGTAGCTTTGGCACCATATATTTT.

The chain links TRBV6-1 to TRBJ1-3; weak D call: TRBD1 (5 bases). The CDR3 is 15 amino acids. Trimming removed 5 bases at V and 8 bases at J, with 19 bases between. From germline, CDR1 is MNHNS and CDR2 SASEGT. This CDR3 is CASSRAASAGDTIYF. The CDR3 coding sequence is TGTGCCAGCAGTAGGGCGGCCTCTGCGGGGGACACCATATATTTT.

The gene calls are TRBV19 and TRBJ1-4; D gene ambiguous. The CDR3 loop spans 13 amino acids. The V and J ends lost 5 bases and 13 bases respectively, with 17 bases between them. Germline lookup yields CDR1 LNHDA and CDR2 SQIVND (reference sequence). The CDR3 protein is CASSFSPPSGLFF. For the CDR3, the DNA is TGTGCCAGTAGTTTCAGTCCCCCGTCGGGACTGTTTTTT. The complete variable domain, with remaining parts taken from reference TRBV19 and TRBJ1-4, reads DGGITQSPKYLFRKEGQNVTLSCEQNLNHDAMYWYRQDPGQGLRLIYYSQIVNDFQKGDIAEGYSVSREKKESFPLTVTSAQKNPTAFYLCASSFSPPSGLFFGSGTQLSVL.

The chain joins TRBV5-3 to TRBJ2-1; tentatively, D is TRBD1 (5 bases). TRBV5-3 is an open reading frame whose function is uncertain. This CDR3 contains 17 residues. Between the trimmed V and J ends, which lost 2 bases and 4 bases, there was a span of 19 bases. The DNA of the CDR3 is TGTGCCAGAAGCTTTCCGCTCCAGGGATTAATTTACAATGAGCAGTTCTTC. This translates into CARSFPLQGLIYNEQFF.

This chain uses TRBV2 with TRBJ2-7; 7 positions agree with TRBD1. This CDR3 has 14 amino acids. Germline loops: CDR1 SNHLY, CDR2 FYNNEI. After removal of 9 bases from V and 2 bases from J, the junction contained 10 bases not matched to a gene. CDR3 DNA sequence: TGTGCCAGTGGAAAGACAGGGATCCCCTACGAGCAGTACTTC. It specifies CASGKTGIPYEQYF. The full variable domain, rest sourced from reference TRBV2 and TRBJ2-7, is EPEVTQTPSHQVTQMGQEVILRCVPISNHLYFYWYRQILGQKVEFLVSFYNNEISEKSEIFDDQFSVERPDGSNFTLKIRSTKLEDSAMYFCASGKTGIPYEQYFGPGTRLTVT.

This clone showed up just once. The genes are TRBV30 and TRBJ2-5; 7 bases line up with TRBD2. The J segment lost 4 bases and the V segment lost 4 bases, leaving 6 bases of the junction unmatched. CDR3 length equals 13 residues. Germline V CDR1 and CDR2: GTSNPN, SVGIG (reference sequence). The CDR3 DNA sequence: TGTGCCTGGACCCCGGGGAGGGTAGAGACCCAGTACTTC. Translated: CAWTPGRVETQYF. The full variable domain, in which reference TRBV30 and TRBJ2-5 provide the parts outside the CDR3, is SQTIHQWPATLVQPVGSPLSLECTVEGTSNPNLYWYRQAAGRGLQLLFYSVGIGQISSEVPQNLSASRPQDRQFILSSKKLLLSDSGFYLCAWTPGRVETQYFGPGTRLLVL.

This chain connects TRBV18 to TRBJ1-5; TRBD1 matches at 7 bases. V lost 2 bases and J lost 7; bases outside the gene matches: 5. The CDR3 consists of 14 residues. Germline V gene sequence: CDR1 KGHSH, CDR2 LQKENI. The CDR3 nucleotides are TGTGCCAGCTCACCAGACAGGGTTGGCCAGCCCCAGCATTTT. Residues: CASSPDRVGQPQHF.